Given below is one T cell receptor beta chain in context. Its antigen is currently unknown. The source of the sample is a study of cytomegalovirus exposure and HLA in healthy donors. Study-level results: In a later analysis, most CMV-associated TCR beta chains appeared HLA-restricted. The study carried out a later analysis of TCR beta sequences. It associated approximately 16,000 of them with specific HLA alleles at a false discovery rate of 0.05.

This PCR relied on a set of 60 Vbeta primers and 13 Jbeta primers. Profiling relied on immunoSEQ multiplex PCR, and the TCRdb table lists in-frame clones only, not all of them. Found here are over 150,000 clones, over 80% of them singletons; the top ten hold approximately 1.3%. The sample comprised PBMCs. This clonotype was obtained from a boy aged 2 to 10 in good health and CMV-seronegative.

CDR3 protein: CASSLRGLAGNEQFF. CDR3 DNA sequence: TGTGCCAGTAGTCTGCGGGGACTAGCGGGGAATGAGCAGTTCTTC. The V and J genes are TRBV19 and TRBJ2-1; 13 nucleotides agree with TRBD2. Germline CDR1 and CDR2: LNHDA and SQIVND (reference sequence). Losses at the gene ends were 5 bases for V and 7 bases for J; bases not matched to a gene: 5. The CDR3 spans 15 residues.